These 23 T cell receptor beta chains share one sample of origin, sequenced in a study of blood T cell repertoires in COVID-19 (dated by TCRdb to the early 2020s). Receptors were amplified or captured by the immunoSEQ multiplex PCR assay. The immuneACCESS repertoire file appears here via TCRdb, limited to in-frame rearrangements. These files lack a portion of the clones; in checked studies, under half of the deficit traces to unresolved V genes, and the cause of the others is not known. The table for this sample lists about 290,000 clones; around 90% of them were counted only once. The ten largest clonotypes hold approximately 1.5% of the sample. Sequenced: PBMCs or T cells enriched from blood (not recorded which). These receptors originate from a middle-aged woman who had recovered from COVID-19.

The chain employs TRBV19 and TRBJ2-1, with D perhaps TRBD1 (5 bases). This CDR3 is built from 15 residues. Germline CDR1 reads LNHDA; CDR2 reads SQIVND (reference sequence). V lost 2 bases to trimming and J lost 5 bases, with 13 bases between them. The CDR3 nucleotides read TGTGCCAGTAGTATACGGGCAGGGCAGCACAATGAGCAGTTCTTC. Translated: CASSIRAGQHNEQFF.

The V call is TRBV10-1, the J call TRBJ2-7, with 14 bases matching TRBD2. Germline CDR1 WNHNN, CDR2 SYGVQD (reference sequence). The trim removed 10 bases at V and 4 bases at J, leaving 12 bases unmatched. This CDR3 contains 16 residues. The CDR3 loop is CAKTSGLAGVLYEQYF. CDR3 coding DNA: TGCGCCAAAACCTCGGGACTAGCGGGAGTGTTATACGAGCAGTACTTC.

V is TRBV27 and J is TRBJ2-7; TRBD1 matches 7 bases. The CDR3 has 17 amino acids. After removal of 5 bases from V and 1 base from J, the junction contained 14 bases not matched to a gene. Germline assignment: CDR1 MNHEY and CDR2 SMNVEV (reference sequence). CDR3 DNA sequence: TGTGCCAGCAGTCCCCTCCATACACAGGGGTATTCCTACGAGCAGTACTTC. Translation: CASSPLHTQGYSYEQYF.

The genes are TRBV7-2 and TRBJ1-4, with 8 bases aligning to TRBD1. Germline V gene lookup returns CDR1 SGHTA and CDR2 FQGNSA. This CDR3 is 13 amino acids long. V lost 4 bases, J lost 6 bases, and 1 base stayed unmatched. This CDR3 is CASSWTGHEKLFF. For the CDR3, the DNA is TGTGCCAGCAGCTGGACAGGGCATGAAAAACTGTTTTTT.

DNA of the CDR3: TGTGCCAGCAGCTTAATTCAGAACACTGAAGCTTTCTTT. The encoded protein is CASSLIQNTEAFF. This chain connects TRBV7-2 to TRBJ1-1, with D uncertain. Germline-derived CDR1 and CDR2 are SGHTA and FQGNSA. V was trimmed by 2 bases and J by 1 base, leaving 5 bases between them. The CDR3 contains 13 residues.

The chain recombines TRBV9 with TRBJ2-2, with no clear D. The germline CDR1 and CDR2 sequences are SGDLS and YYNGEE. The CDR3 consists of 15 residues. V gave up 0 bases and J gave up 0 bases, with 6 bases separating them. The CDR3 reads CASSVATPNTGELFF. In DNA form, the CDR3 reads TGTGCCAGCAGCGTAGCTACGCCGAACACCGGGGAGCTGTTTTTT.

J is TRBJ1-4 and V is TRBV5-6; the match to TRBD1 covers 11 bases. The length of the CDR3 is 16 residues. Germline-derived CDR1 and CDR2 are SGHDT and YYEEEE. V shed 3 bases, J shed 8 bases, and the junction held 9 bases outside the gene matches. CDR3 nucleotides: TGTGCCAGCAGCTCAACCCCGGACAGGGGGCTAGAAAAACTGTTTTTT. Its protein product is CASSSTPDRGLEKLFF.

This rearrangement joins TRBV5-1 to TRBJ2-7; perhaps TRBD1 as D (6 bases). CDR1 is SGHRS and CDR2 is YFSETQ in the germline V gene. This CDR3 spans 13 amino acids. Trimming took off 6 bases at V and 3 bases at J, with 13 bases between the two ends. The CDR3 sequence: CASTPGHSYEQYF. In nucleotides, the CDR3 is TGCGCCAGCACGCCGGGACACAGCTACGAGCAGTACTTC.

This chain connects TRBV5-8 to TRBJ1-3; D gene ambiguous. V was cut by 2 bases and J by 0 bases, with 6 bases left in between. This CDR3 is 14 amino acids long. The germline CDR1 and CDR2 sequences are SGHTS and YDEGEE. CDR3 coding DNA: TGTGCCAGCAGCTTACTTCTCTCTGGAAACACCATATATTTT. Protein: CASSLLLSGNTIYF.

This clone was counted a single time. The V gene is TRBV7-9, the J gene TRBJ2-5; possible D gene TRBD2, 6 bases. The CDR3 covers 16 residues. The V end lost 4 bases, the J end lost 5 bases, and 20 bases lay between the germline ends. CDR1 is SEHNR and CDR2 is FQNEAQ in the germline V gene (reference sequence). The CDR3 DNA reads TGTGCCAGCAGCTCGTTCCTTACGGGAGCTAAGGAGACCCAGTACTTC. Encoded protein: CASSSFLTGAKETQYF.

The CDR3: CASSPGGSANYGYTF. The CDR3 nucleotides are TGTGCCAGCAGCCCAGGGGGATCGGCTAACTATGGCTACACCTTC. V and J are TRBV3-1 (or the pseudogene TRBV3-2) and TRBJ1-2; 7 positions match TRBD1. The germline CDR1 and CDR2 sequences are LGHDT and YNNKEL (reference sequence). V dropped 4 bases and J dropped 0; count of bases not matched to a gene: 5. The CDR3 has 15 amino acids.

CDR3 residues: CATSRVTGTHSPLHF. The CDR3, as DNA: TGTGCCACCAGCAGAGTGACAGGGACTCATTCACCCCTCCACTTT. The chain has TRBV15 and TRBJ1-6; 7 bases are a match to TRBD1. V was clipped by 1 base and J by 8 bases; unmatched bases: 5. The CDR3 extends over 15 amino acids. Germline CDR1 reads LNHNV; CDR2 reads YYDKDF (reference sequence).

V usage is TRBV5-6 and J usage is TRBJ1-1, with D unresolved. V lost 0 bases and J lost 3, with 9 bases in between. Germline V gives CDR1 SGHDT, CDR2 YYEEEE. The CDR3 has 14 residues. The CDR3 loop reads CASSLGLGYTEAFF. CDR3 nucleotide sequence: TGTGCCAGCAGCTTGGGCCTCGGTTACACTGAAGCTTTCTTT.

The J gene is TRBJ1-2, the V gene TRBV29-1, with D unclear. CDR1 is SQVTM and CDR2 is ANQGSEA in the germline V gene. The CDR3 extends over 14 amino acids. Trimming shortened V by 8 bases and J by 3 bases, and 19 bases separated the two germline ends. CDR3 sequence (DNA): TGCAGCATCTCCAACTTGAGCCCATACTATGGCTACACCTTC. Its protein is CSISNLSPYYGYTF. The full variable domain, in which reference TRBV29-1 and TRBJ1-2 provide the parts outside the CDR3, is SAVISQKPSRDICQRGTSLTIQCQVDSQVTMMFWYRQQPGQSLTLIATANQGSEATYESGFVIDKFPISRPNLTFSTLTVSNMSPEDSSIYLCSISNLSPYYGYTFGSGTRLTVV.

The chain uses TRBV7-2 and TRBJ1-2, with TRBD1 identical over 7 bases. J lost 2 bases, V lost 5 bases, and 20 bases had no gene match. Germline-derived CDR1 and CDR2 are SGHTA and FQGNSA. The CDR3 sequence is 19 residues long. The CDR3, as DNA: TGTGCCAGCAGCCCACGCCTTGGGCAGGGGGAGGATGTCAACTATGGCTACACCTTC. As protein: CASSPRLGQGEDVNYGYTF.

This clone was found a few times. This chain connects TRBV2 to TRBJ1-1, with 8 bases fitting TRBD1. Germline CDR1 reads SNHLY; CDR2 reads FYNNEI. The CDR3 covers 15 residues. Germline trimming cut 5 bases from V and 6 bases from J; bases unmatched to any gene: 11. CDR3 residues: CASSPFRQGAAEAFF. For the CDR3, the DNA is TGTGCCAGCAGTCCATTTAGGCAGGGGGCCGCTGAAGCTTTCTTT.

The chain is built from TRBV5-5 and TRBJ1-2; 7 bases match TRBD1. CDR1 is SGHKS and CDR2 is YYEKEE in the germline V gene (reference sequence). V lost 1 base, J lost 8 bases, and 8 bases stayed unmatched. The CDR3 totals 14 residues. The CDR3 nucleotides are TGTGCCAGCAGCTTGACGGGAGACAGGGCCGGCTACACCTTC. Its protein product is CASSLTGDRAGYTF.

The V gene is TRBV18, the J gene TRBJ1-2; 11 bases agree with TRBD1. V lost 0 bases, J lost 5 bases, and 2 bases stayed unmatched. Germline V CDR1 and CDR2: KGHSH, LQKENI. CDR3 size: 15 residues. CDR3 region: CASSPPGDRGYGYTF. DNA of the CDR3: TGTGCCAGCTCACCACCGGGGGACAGGGGGTATGGCTACACCTTC. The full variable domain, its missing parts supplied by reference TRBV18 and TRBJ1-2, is NAGVMQNPRHLVRRRGQEARLRCSPMKGHSHVYWYRQLPEEGLKFMVYLQKENIIDESGMPKERFSAEFPKEGPSILRIQQVVRGDSAAYFCASSPPGDRGYGYTFGSGTRLTVV.

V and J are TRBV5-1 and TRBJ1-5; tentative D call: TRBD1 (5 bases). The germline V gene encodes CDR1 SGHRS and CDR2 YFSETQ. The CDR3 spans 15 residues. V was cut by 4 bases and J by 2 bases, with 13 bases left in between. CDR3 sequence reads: CASSLSGMGNQPQHF. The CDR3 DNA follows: TGCGCCAGCAGCCTCTCAGGGATGGGCAATCAGCCCCAGCATTTT.

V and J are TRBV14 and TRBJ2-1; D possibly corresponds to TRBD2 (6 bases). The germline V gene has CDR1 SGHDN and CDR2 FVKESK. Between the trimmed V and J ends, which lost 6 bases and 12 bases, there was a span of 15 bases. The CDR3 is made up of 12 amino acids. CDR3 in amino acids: CASSSGLPGQFF. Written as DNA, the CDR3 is TGTGCCAGCAGTTCGGGACTTCCCGGGCAGTTCTTC. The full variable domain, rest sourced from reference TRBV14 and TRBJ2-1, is EAGVTQFPSHSVIEKGQTVTLRCDPISGHDNLYWYRRVMGKEIKFLLHFVKESKQDESGMPNNRFLAERTGGTYSTLKVQPAELEDSGVYFCASSSGLPGQFFGPGTRLTVL.

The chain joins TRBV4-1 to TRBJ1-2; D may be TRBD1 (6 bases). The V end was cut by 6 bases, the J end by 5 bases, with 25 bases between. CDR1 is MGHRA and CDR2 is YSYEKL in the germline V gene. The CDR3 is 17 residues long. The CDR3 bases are TGCGCCAGCAGTCAGGGGAGGGCCATCGATATGAAATATGGCTACACCTTC. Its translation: CASSQGRAIDMKYGYTF.

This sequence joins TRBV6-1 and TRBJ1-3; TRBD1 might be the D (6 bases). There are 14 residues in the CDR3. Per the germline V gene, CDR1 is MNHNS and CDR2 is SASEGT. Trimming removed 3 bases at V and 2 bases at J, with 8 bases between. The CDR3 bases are TGTGCCAGCAGTGATGGACAGACTGGAAACACCATATATTTT. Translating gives CASSDGQTGNTIYF.

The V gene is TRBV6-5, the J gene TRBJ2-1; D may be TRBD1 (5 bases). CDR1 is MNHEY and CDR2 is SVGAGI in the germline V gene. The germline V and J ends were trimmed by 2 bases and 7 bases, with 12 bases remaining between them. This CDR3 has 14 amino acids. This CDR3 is CASSYHEQANEQFF. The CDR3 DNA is TGTGCCAGCAGTTACCACGAACAGGCAAATGAGCAGTTCTTC.